This is a list of T cell receptor beta chains from one sample in a study of cytomegalovirus exposure and HLA in healthy donors. The table came from immunoSEQ multiplex PCR; TCRdb's copy has only in-frame clones and leaves some out. Its listing shows around 200,000 clones. The sequencing sample was made of PBMCs. Receptors originate from a woman aged 25-40 years in good health and CMV-seropositive. The CDR3 runs from the conserved cysteine through the conserved F or W. The order of the fields is V gene, D gene, J gene, CDR3 DNA, CDR3 protein. A D gene is named only where the DNA matches it firmly.

TRBV11-3	TRBD1	TRBJ1-1	TGTGCCAGCAGCTTAGGAGTAGGGGGCCTGAACACTGAAGCTTTCTTT	CASSLGVGGLNTEAFF
TRBV7-2	TRBD1	TRBJ1-2	TGTGCCAGCAGCTGGGGACAGCGTTATGGCTACACCTTC	CASSWGQRYGYTF
TRBV5-1	TRBD1	TRBJ1-2	TGCGCCAGCAGCTTGGTTCCAAATGTGGGGACAGACTTAACCTATGGCTACACCTTC	CASSLVPNVGTDLTYGYTF
TRBV28	TRBD1	TRBJ2-7	TGTGCCAGCAGTTCACCCGGGACAGGGGACCCCTACGAGCAGTACTTC	CASSSPGTGDPYEQYF
TRBV7-6	.	TRBJ1-1	TGTGCCAGCAGTTCCCGGAGTCAGGGAAACACTGAAGCTTTCTTT	CASSSRSQGNTEAFF
TRBV28	TRBD2	TRBJ2-3	TGTGCCAGCAGTTTATGGACTAGCGGGTCCACAGATACGCAGTATTTT	CASSLWTSGSTDTQYF
TRBV5-1	.	TRBJ1-5	TGCGCCAGCAGCTTGTGGGCAGGGGATCAGCCCCAGCATTTT	CASSLWAGDQPQHF
TRBV19	TRBD2	TRBJ2-7	TGTGCCAGTAGTATAGGACTAGCGGGATCCTACGAGCAGTACTTC	CASSIGLAGSYEQYF
TRBV19	TRBD1	TRBJ1-1	TGTGCCAGTAAAGACAGGGCGACCACTGAAGCTTTCTTT	CASKDRATTEAFF
TRBV15	.	TRBJ2-6	TGTGCCACCAGCAGAGATCAGGCTGGGGCCAACGTCCTGACTTTC	CATSRDQAGANVLTF
TRBV4-1	.	TRBJ1-4	TGCGCCAGCCGGCGAGGCTTTGCCTATGAAAAACTGTTTTTT	CASRRGFAYEKLFF
TRBV5-4	TRBD1	TRBJ1-6	TGTGCCAGCAGAATTGGGACAGACTATAATTCACCCCTCCACTTT	CASRIGTDYNSPLHF
TRBV6-5	.	TRBJ2-7	TGTGCCAGCAGTTACTCTAGCTCCCGAGGTACCTACGAGCAGTACTTC	CASSYSSSRGTYEQYF
TRBV4-1	.	TRBJ2-2	TGCGCCAGCAGCCGCCCGGGACTGCGAAACACCGGGGAGCTGTTTTTT	CASSRPGLRNTGELFF
TRBV6-1	TRBD1	TRBJ2-7	TGTGCCAGCAGTGCACAGGGGTACGAGCAGTACTTC	CASSAQGYEQYF
TRBV27	TRBD1	TRBJ1-5	TGTGCCAGCAGTTTAATCGGGACAGGGGCCAATCAGCCCCAGCATTTT	CASSLIGTGANQPQHF
TRBV28	TRBD1	TRBJ1-1	TGTGCCAGCAGTTCCCACCAACAGGGGATATACACTGAAGCTTTCTTT	CASSSHQQGIYTEAFF
TRBV4-1	.	TRBJ2-2	TGCGCCAGCAGCCTAGGAGACTCTGACACCGGGGAGCTGTTTTTT	CASSLGDSDTGELFF
TRBV21-1	.	TRBJ1-6	TGTGCCAGCAGCAAAGGGCAAAAAGGTCACTCAGGGGAGGGATCACCCCTCCACTTT	CASSKGQKGHSGEGSPLHF
TRBV28	.	TRBJ2-6	TGTGCCAGCAGGGAGACCCACGCCCCTGGGGCCAACGTCCTGACTTTC	CASRETHAPGANVLTF
TRBV7-9	.	TRBJ2-1	TGTGCCAGCAGCTTAGCGGGAGCGTATGAGCAGTTCTTC	CASSLAGAYEQFF
TRBV6-1	TRBD1	TRBJ1-4	TGTGCCAGCAGCTTCGGACAGGGCTACGAAAAACTGTTTTTT	CASSFGQGYEKLFF
TRBV5-1	.	TRBJ2-3	TGCGCCAGCAGCTGGACCGGGACACAAAGGAAGGCGGATACGCAGTATTTT	CASSWTGTQRKADTQYF
TRBV6-5	TRBD1	TRBJ1-2	TGTGCCAGCAGCGAATTGGGACAGGGTGGTGGCTACACCTTC	CASSELGQGGGYTF
TRBV5-1	.	TRBJ2-7	TGCGCCAGCAGCTTTGGGGCATGGGGCGGGGAGGACTCCGAGCAGTACTTC	CASSFGAWGGEDSEQYF
TRBV7-9	.	TRBJ1-1	TGTGCCAGCAGGGGCGCTGCCCCGGGAGGAACTGAAGCTTTCTTT	CASRGAAPGGTEAFF
TRBV18	.	TRBJ1-2	TGTGCCAGCTCAGTTAGACAGGCCGAGGTCGTAAACTATGGCTACACCTTC	CASSVRQAEVVNYGYTF
TRBV7-2	.	TRBJ1-2	TGTGCCAGCAGCTTAGATGTCCGACATAACTATGGCTACACCTTC	CASSLDVRHNYGYTF
TRBV18	TRBD1	TRBJ1-2	TGTGCCAGCTCACCACGTTGGACAGGGATCGGGGCAGGCTATGGCTACACCTTC	CASSPRWTGIGAGYGYTF
TRBV6-1	TRBD1	TRBJ1-6	TGTGCCAGCAGTGAAGGGACAGGCGGGAATTCACCCCTCCACTTT	CASSEGTGGNSPLHF
TRBV15	.	TRBJ1-5	TGTGCCACCAGCGGCACAGGCCCGAAGCTCCAGCATTTT	CATSGTGPKLQHF
TRBV19	TRBD1	TRBJ1-5	TGTGCCAGTAGTACCCGGGACAGGGATGGTCAGCCCCAGCATTTT	CASSTRDRDGQPQHF
TRBV5-1	TRBD1	TRBJ1-1	TGCGCCAGCAGCCAAAGGACAGGGGGCGAGACTGAAGCTTTCTTT	CASSQRTGGETEAFF
TRBV27	TRBD1	TRBJ2-7	TGTGCCAGCCGTGGGACAGGGGATTCCTACGAGCAGTACTTC	CASRGTGDSYEQYF
TRBV19	TRBD1	TRBJ1-2	TGTGCCAGTAGTATAGACGACAGGGAGGACTATGGCTACACCTTC	CASSIDDREDYGYTF
TRBV7-2	TRBD2	TRBJ2-4	TGTGCCAGCAGCCCTACGATGGGGGTTAGCGGGAGGGACATTCAGTACTTC	CASSPTMGVSGRDIQYF
TRBV29-1	TRBD2	TRBJ2-7	TGCAGCGTTGCTACTAGCGGCAAAATCTACGAGCAGTACTTC	CSVATSGKIYEQYF
TRBV7-2	TRBD1	TRBJ1-3	TGTGCCAGCAGCCAACAGGGGGTTGGAAACACCATATATTTT	CASSQQGVGNTIYF
TRBV4-1	.	TRBJ1-4	TGCGCCAGCAGCCAACACAGGGTGGGCGAAAAACTGTTTTTT	CASSQHRVGEKLFF
TRBV7-9	TRBD2	TRBJ2-1	TGTGCCAGCAGCTTCGCGGGGGGGCCCTACAATGAGCAGTTCTTC	CASSFAGGPYNEQFF
TRBV28	TRBD1	TRBJ1-4	TGTGCCAGCAGGGGGGGACAGGGTTTGGGAAAACTGTTTTTT	CASRGGQGLGKLFF
TRBV6-1	.	TRBJ2-1	TGTGCCTCGAAACTGCAGGGTCATTCCTACAATGAGCAGTTCTTC	CASKLQGHSYNEQFF
TRBV18	.	TRBJ2-5	TGTGCCAGCTCACTCGCGGGCGGCGGCCAAGAGACCCAGTACTTC	CASSLAGGGQETQYF
TRBV29-1	.	TRBJ2-7	TGCAGCGGGGGGGAGGGGGAAAAGCAGTACTTC	CSGGEGEKQYF
TRBV19	TRBD1	TRBJ1-2	TGTGCCAGTACCACCGGGACAGGGATGTCGTATGGCTACACCTTC	CASTTGTGMSYGYTF
TRBV5-5	.	TRBJ1-2	TGTGCCAGCAGCTTGATTTCCCGGCAGGGCATCTATGGCTACACCTTC	CASSLISRQGIYGYTF